This is a list of T cell receptor beta chains from one sample in a study of T cells in tuberculosis. Clones were sequenced by immunoSEQ multiplex PCR, and TCRdb holds only the in-frame ones, with some missing. The table shows about 50,000 clones, with 90% to 95% occurring only once. The source material was PBMCs, sampled at tuberculosis diagnosis. The receptor set was obtained from an adult with tuberculosis. Both conserved end residues are part of each CDR3. D genes are given only for firm matches. Size values are once, few and many counts, or a class for expanded clones, and some rows have none.

-	15	-	TRBV9	TRBJ1-1	TGTGCCAGCAGCTCATTCGGAGGCCCGAACACTGAAGCTTTCTTT	CASSSFGGPNTEAFF
-	17	-	TRBV29-1	TRBJ2-2	TGCAGCGTCGAAAAATTCTCACTAGGACTGAACACCGGGGAGCTGTTTTTT	CSVEKFSLGLNTGELFF
-	18	-	TRBV5-1	TRBJ2-6	TGCGCCAGCAGCTTGACCACAACCTTAAGCTCTGGGGCCAACGTCCTGACTTTC	CASSLTTTLSSGANVLTF
-	14	TRBD1	TRBV27	TRBJ2-5	TGTGCCAGCAGTTCGGGACAGGGTTACGAGACCCAGTACTTC	CASSSGQGYETQYF
once	15	TRBD2	TRBV7-2	TRBJ2-1	TGTGCCAGCAGCTTAGGGACTAGCGGGAGCTATGAGCAGTTCTTC	CASSLGTSGSYEQFF
-	14	-	TRBV6-1	TRBJ1-1	TGTGCCAGCAGTGAATTTAATACAGGTGGGGAAGCTTTCTTT	CASSEFNTGGEAFF
-	22	TRBD2	TRBV28	TRBJ2-3	TGTGCCAGCAGTCCCCGCAATCTGGGGCTAGCGGGAGGCCTGGTCGTCACAGATACGCAGTATTTT	CASSPRNLGLAGGLVVTDTQYF
-	15	TRBD1	TRBV6-1	TRBJ1-2	TGTGCCAGCAAGGTCGGAACGGGACAGGGATACGGCTACACCTTC	CASKVGTGQGYGYTF
-	18	TRBD2	TRBV11-2	TRBJ2-1	TGTGCCAGCAGCTTTAGTGTTAGTATGGACGCGGGGGACAATGAGCAGTTCTTC	CASSFSVSMDAGDNEQFF
-	15	-	TRBV5-1	TRBJ2-5	TGCGCCAGCAGCTTGATTGTAAGCGGACAAGAGACCCAGTACTTC	CASSLIVSGQETQYF